These T cell receptor beta chains were read from a single sample in a study of T cell changes during pregnancy in multiple sclerosis. Sequencing used immunoSEQ multiplex PCR; TCRdb keeps in-frame clones, though not all of them. The sample yields some 60,000 clones, approximately 90% seen once. The source was peripheral blood, collected in the first trimester of pregnancy. Receptors were obtained from a female donor in good health, enrolled as a control in a pregnancy study. Both conserved end residues are part of each CDR3. Each record gives: clone size, D gene, V gene, J gene, CDR3 protein, CDR3 DNA. A D gene is named only where the DNA matches it firmly. Where a row states a size, it is once, few, many or the class of an expanded clone; other rows omit it.

-	TRBD1	TRBV30	TRBJ1-3	CAWSPGTGNGNTIYF	TGTGCCTGGAGTCCCGGGACAGGGAACGGAAACACCATATATTTT
-	-	TRBV4-1	TRBJ2-4	CASSQDQGIKYF	TGCGCCAGCAGCCAAGATCAGGGCATTAAGTACTTC
-	-	TRBV30	TRBJ1-2	CAWSPIMGGSAGYGYTF	TGTGCCTGGAGTCCGATCATGGGAGGGTCCGCTGGCTATGGCTACACCTTC
-	TRBD1	TRBV6-1	TRBJ1-5	CASLLQGNQPQHF	TGTGCCAGCCTATTACAGGGGAATCAGCCCCAGCATTTT
-	TRBD1	TRBV7-9	TRBJ1-2	CASSLPSDRDNYGYTF	TGTGCCAGCAGCTTACCCTCTGACAGGGATAACTATGGCTACACCTTC
-	TRBD1	TRBV5-1	TRBJ2-7	CASSLFRDRGYEQYF	TGCGCCAGCAGCTTATTTCGGGACAGGGGTTACGAGCAGTACTTC
-	TRBD1	TRBV27	TRBJ1-3	CASRSQGTGNTIYF	TGTGCCAGCAGATCACAGGGGACTGGAAACACCATATATTTT
-	TRBD1	TRBV18	TRBJ2-7	CASSSGTGEQYF	TGTGCCAGCTCCTCCGGGACAGGTGAGCAGTACTTC
-	-	TRBV30	TRBJ1-1	CAWSATDRNTEAFF	TGTGCCTGGAGTGCGACAGATAGGAACACTGAAGCTTTCTTT
-	TRBD1	TRBV5-6	TRBJ1-4	CASSLRDRRNEKLFF	TGTGCCAGCAGCTTGCGGGACAGGCGGAACGAAAAACTGTTTTTT
-	TRBD1	TRBV7-8	TRBJ1-2	CASSYDRGNGYTF	TGTGCCAGCAGCTACGACAGGGGAAATGGCTACACCTTC
-	TRBD2	TRBV11-3	TRBJ2-3	CASSLYGGTSTDTQYF	TGTGCCAGCAGCTTATACGGGGGGACTAGCACAGATACGCAGTATTTT
few	-	TRBV28	TRBJ1-2	CASGGYTF	TGTGCCTCGGGGGGCTACACCTTC
-	-	TRBV4-1	TRBJ2-7	CASSQNYQGGQYF	TGCGCCAGCAGCCAGAACTACCAGGGAGGGCAGTACTTC
-	TRBD2	TRBV5-1	TRBJ2-1	CASSLGGGVGNNEQFF	TGCGCCAGCAGCTTGGGGGGGGGAGTAGGGAACAATGAGCAGTTCTTC
-	-	TRBV6-1	TRBJ2-5	CASSEAPRLETQYF	TGTGCCAGCAGTGAAGCCCCCCGTTTGGAGACCCAGTACTTC
-	TRBD1	TRBV19	TRBJ2-2	CASTLGDSQSGELFF	TGTGCCAGTACCCTAGGGGACAGTCAGAGCGGGGAGCTGTTTTTT
-	-	TRBV7-6	TRBJ2-7	CASSLAISGPSYEQYF	TGTGCCAGCAGCTTAGCCATCTCAGGGCCTTCCTACGAGCAGTACTTC
-	TRBD1	TRBV5-1	TRBJ2-7	CASSPGTGSYEQYF	TGCGCCAGCAGCCCTGGGACAGGGTCGTACGAGCAGTACTTC
-	TRBD1	TRBV6-1	TRBJ1-2	CASRTGLTYGYTF	TGTGCCAGCAGGACAGGGCTTACGTATGGCTACACCTTC
-	-	TRBV7-3	TRBJ2-7	CASSLARVNEQYF	TGTGCCAGCAGCCTTGCTCGAGTCAACGAGCAGTACTTC
-	-	TRBV7-6	TRBJ2-7	CASSLGDSYEQYF	TGTGCCAGCAGTCTCGGGGACTCCTACGAGCAGTACTTC
-	-	TRBV10-3	TRBJ1-1	CAIRAGENTEAFF	TGTGCCATCCGGGCAGGGGAGAACACTGAAGCTTTCTTT
once	TRBD1	TRBV7-9	TRBJ1-2	CASSLNKRTGTLHGYTF	TGTGCCAGCAGCTTAAACAAACGGACAGGGACGCTTCATGGCTACACCTTC
-	-	TRBV15	TRBJ1-4	CATSGTDTNEKLFF	TGTGCCACCAGTGGGACTGATACTAATGAAAAACTGTTTTTT
-	-	TRBV4-1	TRBJ1-1	CASSPLIEAFF	TGCGCCAGCAGTCCTCTTATCGAAGCTTTCTTT
few	-	TRBV21-1	TRBJ1-4	CASSANRGREEKLFF	TGTGCCAGCAGCGCAAATAGGGGGAGGGAGGAAAAACTGTTTTTT
once	-	TRBV6-1	TRBJ2-2	CASSEAGGHTGELFF	TGTGCCAGCAGTGAGGCAGGGGGGCACACCGGGGAGCTGTTTTTT
-	TRBD1	TRBV7-9	TRBJ2-1	CASSLGQGPNEQFF	TGTGCCAGCAGCTTGGGACAGGGCCCCAATGAGCAGTTCTTC
-	-	TRBV10-3	TRBJ1-5	CAISEDGGRNQPQHF	TGTGCCATCAGTGAAGATGGAGGGCGCAATCAGCCCCAGCATTTT
-	-	TRBV5-1	TRBJ2-7	CASSLEGVKNEQYF	TGCGCCAGCAGCTTGGAAGGGGTCAAAAACGAGCAGTACTTC
-	TRBD2	TRBV7-8	TRBJ2-3	CASDLSSGRAGDTQYF	TGTGCCAGCGACCTGAGTAGCGGGAGGGCCGGAGATACGCAGTATTTT
-	-	TRBV2	TRBJ1-5	CASSEKRQPQHF	TGTGCCAGCAGCGAAAAGAGACAGCCCCAGCATTTT
-	TRBD2	TRBV29-1	TRBJ2-2	CSVVSGRNTGELFF	TGCAGCGTTGTCAGCGGGAGGAACACCGGGGAGCTGTTTTTT
-	TRBD2	TRBV28	TRBJ2-2	CASSRGEGKLFF	TGTGCCAGCAGCCGTGGGGAGGGGAAGCTGTTTTTT
-	-	TRBV9	TRBJ1-1	CASSVSGPNTEAFF	TGTGCCAGCAGCGTTTCAGGGCCCAACACTGAAGCTTTCTTT